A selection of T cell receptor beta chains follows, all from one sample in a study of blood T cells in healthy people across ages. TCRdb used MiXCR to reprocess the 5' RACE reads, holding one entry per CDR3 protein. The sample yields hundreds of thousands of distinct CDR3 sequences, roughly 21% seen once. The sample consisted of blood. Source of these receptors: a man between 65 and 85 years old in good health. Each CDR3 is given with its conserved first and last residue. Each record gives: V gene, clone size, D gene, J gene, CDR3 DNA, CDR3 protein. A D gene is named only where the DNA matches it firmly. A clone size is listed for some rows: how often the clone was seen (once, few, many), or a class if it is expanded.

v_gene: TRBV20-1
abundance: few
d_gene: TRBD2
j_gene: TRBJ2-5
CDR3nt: TGCAGTGCTAGGGGGGGGACCAACCAAGAGACCCAGTACTTC
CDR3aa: CSARGGTNQETQYF

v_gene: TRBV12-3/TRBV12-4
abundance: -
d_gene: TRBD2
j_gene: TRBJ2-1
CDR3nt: TGTGCCAGCAGTTTAGGTCCGGGAGGGCCTGGTGAGCAGTTCTTC
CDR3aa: CASSLGPGGPGEQFF

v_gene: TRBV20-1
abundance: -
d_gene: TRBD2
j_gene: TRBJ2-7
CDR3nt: TGCAGTGCTAGTACCGGGAGGGCCATATCCGAGCAGTACTTC
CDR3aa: CSASTGRAISEQYF

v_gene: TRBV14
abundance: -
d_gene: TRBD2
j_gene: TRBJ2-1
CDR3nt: TGTGCCAGCAGCCAGGGCGGCGGACTAGCGGGAAATAATGAGCAGTTCTTC
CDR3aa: CASSQGGGLAGNNEQFF

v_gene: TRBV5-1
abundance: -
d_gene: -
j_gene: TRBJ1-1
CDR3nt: TGCGCCAGCAGCATACAGAGGATGAACACTGAAGCTTTCTTT
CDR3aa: CASSIQRMNTEAFF

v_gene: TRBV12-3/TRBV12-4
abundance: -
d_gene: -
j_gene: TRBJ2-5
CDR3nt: TGTGCCAGCAGTTTCCAGGGAGCGAAGACCCAGTACTTC
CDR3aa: CASSFQGAKTQYF

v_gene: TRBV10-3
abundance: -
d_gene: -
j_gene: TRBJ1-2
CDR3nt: TGTGCCATCAGTGCTACGGATAACTATGGCTACACCTTC
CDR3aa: CAISATDNYGYTF

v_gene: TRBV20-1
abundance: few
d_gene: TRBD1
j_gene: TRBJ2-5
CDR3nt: TGCAGTGCTCACAATTTCGGACAGGGAGTTCGGGAGACCCAGTACTTC
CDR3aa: CSAHNFGQGVRETQYF

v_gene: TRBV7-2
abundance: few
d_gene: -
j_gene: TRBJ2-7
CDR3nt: TGTGCCAGCAGCTTAGGCGAATTCGGGCAGTACTTC
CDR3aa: CASSLGEFGQYF

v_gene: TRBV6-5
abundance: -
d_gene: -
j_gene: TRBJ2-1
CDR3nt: TGTGCCAGCATGGCATTGAGTGAGCAGTTCTTC
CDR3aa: CASMALSEQFF

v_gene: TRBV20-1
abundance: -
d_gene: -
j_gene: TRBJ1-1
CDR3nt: TGCAGTGCTAGAGATCCGTTGAGGGGGGAGGACACTGAAGCTTTCTTT
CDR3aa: CSARDPLRGEDTEAFF

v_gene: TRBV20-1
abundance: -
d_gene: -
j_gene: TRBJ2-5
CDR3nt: TGCAGTGCTAGAGCTCCTATAGAGACCCAGTACTTC
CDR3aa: CSARAPIETQYF

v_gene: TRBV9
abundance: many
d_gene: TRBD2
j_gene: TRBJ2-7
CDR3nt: TGTGCCAGCAGCGCCATAGCGGGAGGGCCAGGAGAGCAGTACTTC
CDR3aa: CASSAIAGGPGEQYF

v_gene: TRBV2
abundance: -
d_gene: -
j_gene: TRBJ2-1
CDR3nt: TGTGCCAGCAGTGCGGGCAGGGCGGGTGAGCAGTTCTTC
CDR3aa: CASSAGRAGEQFF

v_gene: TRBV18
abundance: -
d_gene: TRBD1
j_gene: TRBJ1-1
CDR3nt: TGTGCCAGCTCACCAGACAGGGCTGAAGCTTTCTTT
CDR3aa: CASSPDRAEAFF

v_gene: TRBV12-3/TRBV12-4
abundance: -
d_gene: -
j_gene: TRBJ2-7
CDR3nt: TGTGCCAGCACCAGGGCAACCTACGAGCAGTACTTC
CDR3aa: CASTRATYEQYF

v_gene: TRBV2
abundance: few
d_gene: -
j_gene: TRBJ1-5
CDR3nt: TGTGCCAGCAGCCCAGGGTCTCTGCAGCCCCAGCATTTT
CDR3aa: CASSPGSLQPQHF

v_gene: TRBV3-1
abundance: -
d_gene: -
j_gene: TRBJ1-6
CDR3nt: TGTGCCAGCAGCCAACATATCGGCCCAAGAGTCCCCCTCCACTTT
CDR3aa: CASSQHIGPRVPLHF

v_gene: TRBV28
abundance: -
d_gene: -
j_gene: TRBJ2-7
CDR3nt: TGTGCCAGCAGCGCCTTTTCCTACGAGCAGTACTTC
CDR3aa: CASSAFSYEQYF

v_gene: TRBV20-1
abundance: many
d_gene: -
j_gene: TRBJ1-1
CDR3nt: TGCAGTGACAAGGTGTCAGGTGAAGCTTTCTTT
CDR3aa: CSDKVSGEAFF

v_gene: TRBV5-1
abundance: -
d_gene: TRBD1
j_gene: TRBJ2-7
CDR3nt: TGCGCCAGCAGCTTGAGGGACAGGGTTCCGACCGAGCAGTACTTC
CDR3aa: CASSLRDRVPTEQYF

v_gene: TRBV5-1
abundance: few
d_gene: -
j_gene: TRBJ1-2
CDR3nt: TGCGCCAGCAGCTTGGCCCCCACAGGGTTAGCTAACTATGGCTACACCTTC
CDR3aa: CASSLAPTGLANYGYTF

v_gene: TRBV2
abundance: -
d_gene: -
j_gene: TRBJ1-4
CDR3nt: TGTGCCAGCGAAGATGCAGCTAATGAAAAACTGTTTTTT
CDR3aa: CASEDAANEKLFF

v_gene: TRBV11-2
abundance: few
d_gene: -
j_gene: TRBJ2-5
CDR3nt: TGTGCCAGCAGCTTCCTACTAGGTCAAGAGACCCAGTACTTC
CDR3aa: CASSFLLGQETQYF

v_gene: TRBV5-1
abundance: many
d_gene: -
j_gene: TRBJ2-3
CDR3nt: TGCGCCAGCAGCGGGTCCGGGGGCACAGATACGCAGTATTTT
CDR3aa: CASSGSGGTDTQYF

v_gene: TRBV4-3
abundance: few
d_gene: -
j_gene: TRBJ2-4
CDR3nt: TGCGCCAGCAGCCAAACCGGGACAGCCAAAAACATTCAGTACTTC
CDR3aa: CASSQTGTAKNIQYF

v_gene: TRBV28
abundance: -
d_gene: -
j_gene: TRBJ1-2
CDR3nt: TGTGCCAGCGGAGACAGCTATGGCTACACCTTC
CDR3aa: CASGDSYGYTF

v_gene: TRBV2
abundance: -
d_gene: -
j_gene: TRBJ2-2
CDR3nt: TGTGCCAGCAGGAAAGAACAGGGTCGGGGCACCGGGGAGCTGTTTTTT
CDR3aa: CASRKEQGRGTGELFF

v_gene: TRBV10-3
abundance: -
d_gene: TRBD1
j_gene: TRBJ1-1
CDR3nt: TGTGCCATCAGTGTCGGGACAGGGGGCACTGAAGCTTTCTTT
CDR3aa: CAISVGTGGTEAFF

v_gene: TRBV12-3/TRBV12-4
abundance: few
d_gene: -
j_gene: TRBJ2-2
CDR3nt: TGTGCCAGCACCTTCACCGGGGAGCTGTTTTTT
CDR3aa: CASTFTGELFF

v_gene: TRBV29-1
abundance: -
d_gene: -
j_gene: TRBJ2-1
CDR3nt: TGCAGCGTTGGATGGGGACTGGATTCCTACAATGAGCAGTTCTTC
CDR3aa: CSVGWGLDSYNEQFF

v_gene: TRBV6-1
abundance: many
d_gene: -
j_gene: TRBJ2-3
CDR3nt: TGTGCCAGCAGAGACAGCGCTACAGATACGCAGTATTTT
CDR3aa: CASRDSATDTQYF

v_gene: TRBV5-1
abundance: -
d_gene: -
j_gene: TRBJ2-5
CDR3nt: TGCGCCAGCAGCCCCGGACAGTTTGAGACCCGGTACTTC
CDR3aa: CASSPGQFETRYF

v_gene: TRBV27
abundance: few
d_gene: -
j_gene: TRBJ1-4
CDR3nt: TGTGCCAGCAGTTTACGCGGGGTCCGTAATGAAAAACTGTTTTTT
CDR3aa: CASSLRGVRNEKLFF

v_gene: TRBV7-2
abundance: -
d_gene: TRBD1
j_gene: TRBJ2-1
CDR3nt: TGTGCCAGCAGCTTAGCCTCGGGACAGATTTACAATGAGCAGTTCTTC
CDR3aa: CASSLASGQIYNEQFF

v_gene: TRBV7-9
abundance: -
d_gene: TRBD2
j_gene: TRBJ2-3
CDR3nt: TGTGCCAGCAGCTTATACTTGCCTAGCGGGAGTCATACGCAGTATTTT
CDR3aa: CASSLYLPSGSHTQYF